The T cell receptor beta chain described here comes from a study of shared T cell receptors in the human thymus. The protocol was immunoSEQ multiplex PCR, while the TCRdb copy is restricted to in-frame clones and leaves out a portion. Among about 400,000 clones listed, roughly 94% were seen once. The clonotype comes from a human donor. The sample consisted of thymocytes.

The CDR3 sequence is CASSNSGDSYNEQFF. CDR3 sequence (DNA): TGTGCCAGCAGTAATAGCGGGGACTCCTACAATGAGCAGTTCTTC. This chain links TRBV6-6 with TRBJ2-1, with 8 nucleotides matching TRBD2. V was clipped by 5 bases and J by 0 bases; unmatched bases: 3. Germline assignment: CDR1 MNHNY and CDR2 SVGAGI (reference sequence). CDR3 length: 15 residues.